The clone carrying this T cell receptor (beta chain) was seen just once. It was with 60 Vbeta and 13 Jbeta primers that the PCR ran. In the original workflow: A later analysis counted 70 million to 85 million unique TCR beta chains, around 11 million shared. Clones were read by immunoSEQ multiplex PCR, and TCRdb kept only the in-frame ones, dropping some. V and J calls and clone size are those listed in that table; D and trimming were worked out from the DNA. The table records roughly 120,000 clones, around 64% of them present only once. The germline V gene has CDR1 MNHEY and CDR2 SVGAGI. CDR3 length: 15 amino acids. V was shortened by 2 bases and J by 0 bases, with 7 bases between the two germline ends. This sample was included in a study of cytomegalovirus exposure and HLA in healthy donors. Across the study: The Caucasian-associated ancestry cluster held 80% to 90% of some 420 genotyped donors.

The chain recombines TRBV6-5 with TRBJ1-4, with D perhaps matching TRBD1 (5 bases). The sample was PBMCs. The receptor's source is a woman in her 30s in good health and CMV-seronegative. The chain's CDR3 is CASSYARATNEKLFF. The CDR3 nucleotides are TGTGCCAGCAGTTACGCCAGGGCAACTAATGAAAAACTGTTTTTT.